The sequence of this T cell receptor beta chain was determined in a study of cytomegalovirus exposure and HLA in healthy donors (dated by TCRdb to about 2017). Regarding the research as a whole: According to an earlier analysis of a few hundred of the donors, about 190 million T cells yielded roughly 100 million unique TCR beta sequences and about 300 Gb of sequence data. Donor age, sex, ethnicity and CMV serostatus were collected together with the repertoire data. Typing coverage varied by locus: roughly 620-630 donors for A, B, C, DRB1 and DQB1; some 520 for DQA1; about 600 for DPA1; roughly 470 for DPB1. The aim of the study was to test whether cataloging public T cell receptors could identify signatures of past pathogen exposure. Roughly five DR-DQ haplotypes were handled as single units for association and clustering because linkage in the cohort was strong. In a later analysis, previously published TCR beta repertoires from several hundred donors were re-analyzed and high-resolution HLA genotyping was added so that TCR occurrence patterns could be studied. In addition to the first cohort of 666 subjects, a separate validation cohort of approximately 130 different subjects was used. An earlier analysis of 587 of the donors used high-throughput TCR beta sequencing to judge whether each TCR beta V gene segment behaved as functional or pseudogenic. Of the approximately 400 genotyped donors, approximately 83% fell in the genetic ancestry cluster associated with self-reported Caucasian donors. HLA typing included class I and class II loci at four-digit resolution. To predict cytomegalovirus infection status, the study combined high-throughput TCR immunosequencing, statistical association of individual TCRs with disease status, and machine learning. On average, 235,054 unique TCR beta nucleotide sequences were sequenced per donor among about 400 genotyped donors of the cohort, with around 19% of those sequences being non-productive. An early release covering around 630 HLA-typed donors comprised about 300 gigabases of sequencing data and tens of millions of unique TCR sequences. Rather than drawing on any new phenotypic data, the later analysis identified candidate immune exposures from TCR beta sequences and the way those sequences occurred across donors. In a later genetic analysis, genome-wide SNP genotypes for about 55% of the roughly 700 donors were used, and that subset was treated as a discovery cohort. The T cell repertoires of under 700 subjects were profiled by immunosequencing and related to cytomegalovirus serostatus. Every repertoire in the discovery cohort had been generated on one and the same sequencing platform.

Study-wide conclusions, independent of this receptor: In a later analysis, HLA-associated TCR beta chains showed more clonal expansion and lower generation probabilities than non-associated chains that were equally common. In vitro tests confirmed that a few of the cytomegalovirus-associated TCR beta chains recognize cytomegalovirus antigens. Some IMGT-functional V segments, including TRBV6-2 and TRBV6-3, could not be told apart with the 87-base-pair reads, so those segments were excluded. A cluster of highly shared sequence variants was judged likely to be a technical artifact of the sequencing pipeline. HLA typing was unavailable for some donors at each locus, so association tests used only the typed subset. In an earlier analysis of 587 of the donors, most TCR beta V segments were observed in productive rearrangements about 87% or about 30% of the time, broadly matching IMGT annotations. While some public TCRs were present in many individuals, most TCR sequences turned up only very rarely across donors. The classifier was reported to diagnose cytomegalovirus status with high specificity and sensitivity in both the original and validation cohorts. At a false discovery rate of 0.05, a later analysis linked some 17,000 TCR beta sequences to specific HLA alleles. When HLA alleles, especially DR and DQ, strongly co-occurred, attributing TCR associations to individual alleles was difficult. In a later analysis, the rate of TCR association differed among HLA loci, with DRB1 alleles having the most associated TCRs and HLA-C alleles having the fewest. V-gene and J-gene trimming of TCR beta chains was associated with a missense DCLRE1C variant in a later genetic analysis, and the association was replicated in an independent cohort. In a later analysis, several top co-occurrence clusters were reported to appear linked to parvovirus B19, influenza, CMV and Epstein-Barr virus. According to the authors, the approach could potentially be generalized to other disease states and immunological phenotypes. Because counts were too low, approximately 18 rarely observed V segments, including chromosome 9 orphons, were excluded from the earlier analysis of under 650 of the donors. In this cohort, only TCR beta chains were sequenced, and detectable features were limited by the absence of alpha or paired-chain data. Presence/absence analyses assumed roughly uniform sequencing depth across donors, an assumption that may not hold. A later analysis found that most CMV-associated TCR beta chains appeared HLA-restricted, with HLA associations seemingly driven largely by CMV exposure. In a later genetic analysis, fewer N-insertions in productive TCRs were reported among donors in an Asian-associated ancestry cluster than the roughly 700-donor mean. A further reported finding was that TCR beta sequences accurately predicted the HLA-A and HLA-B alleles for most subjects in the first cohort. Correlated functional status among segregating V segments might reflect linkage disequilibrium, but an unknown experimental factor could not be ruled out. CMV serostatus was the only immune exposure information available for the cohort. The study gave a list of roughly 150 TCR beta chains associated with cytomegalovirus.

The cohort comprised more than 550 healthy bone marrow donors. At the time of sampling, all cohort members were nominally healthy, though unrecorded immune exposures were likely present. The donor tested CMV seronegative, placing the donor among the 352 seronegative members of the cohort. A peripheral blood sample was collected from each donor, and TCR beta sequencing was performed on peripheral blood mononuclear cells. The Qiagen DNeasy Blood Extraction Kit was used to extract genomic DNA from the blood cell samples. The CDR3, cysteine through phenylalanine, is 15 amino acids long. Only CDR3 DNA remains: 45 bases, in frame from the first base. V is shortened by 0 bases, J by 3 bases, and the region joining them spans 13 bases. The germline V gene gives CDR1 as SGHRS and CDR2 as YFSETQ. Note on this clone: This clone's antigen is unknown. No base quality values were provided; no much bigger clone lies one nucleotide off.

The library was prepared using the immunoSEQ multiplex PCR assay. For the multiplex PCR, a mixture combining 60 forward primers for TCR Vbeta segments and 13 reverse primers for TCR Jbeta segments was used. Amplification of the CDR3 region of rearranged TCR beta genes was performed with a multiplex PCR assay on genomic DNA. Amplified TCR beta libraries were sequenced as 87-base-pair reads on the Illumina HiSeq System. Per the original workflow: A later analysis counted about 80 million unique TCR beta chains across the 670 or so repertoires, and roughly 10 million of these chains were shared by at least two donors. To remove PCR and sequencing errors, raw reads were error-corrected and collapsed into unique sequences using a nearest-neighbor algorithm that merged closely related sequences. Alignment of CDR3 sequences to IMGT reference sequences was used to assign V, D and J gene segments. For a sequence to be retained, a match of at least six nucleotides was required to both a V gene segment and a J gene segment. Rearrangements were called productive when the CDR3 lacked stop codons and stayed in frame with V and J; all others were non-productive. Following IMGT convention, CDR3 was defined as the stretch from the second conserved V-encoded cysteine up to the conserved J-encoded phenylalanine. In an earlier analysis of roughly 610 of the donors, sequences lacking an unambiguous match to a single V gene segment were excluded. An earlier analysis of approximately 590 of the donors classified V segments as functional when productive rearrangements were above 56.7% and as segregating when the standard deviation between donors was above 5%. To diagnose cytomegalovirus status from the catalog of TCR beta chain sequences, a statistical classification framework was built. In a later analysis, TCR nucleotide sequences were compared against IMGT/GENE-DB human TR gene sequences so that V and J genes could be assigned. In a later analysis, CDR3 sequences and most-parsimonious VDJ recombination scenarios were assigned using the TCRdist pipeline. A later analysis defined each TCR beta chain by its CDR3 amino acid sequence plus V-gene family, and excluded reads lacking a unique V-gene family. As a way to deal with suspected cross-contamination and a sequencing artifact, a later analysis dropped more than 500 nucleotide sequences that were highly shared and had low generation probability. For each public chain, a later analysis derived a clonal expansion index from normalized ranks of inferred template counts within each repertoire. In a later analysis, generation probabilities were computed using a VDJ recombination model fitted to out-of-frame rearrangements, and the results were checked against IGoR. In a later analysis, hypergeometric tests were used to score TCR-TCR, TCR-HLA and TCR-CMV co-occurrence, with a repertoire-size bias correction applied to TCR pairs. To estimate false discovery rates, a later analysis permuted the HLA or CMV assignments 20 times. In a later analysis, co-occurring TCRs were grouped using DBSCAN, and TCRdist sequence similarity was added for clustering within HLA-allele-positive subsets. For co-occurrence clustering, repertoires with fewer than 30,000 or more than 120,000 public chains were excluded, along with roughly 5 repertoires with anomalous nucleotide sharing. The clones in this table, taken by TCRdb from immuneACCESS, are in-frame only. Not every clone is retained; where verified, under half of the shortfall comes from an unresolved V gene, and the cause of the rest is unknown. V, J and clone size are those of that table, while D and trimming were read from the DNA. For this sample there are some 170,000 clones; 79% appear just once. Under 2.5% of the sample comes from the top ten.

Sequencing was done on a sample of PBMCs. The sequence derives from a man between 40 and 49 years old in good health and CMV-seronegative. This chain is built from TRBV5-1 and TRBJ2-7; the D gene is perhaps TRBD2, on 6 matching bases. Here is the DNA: TGCGCCAGCAGCTTGGAGCCCGCGGGGAGCTACGAGCAGTACTTC. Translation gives CASSLEPAGSYEQYF.